These T cell receptor beta chains were read from a single sample in a study of blood T cells in healthy people across ages. TCRdb reprocessed the 5' RACE reads via MiXCR and lists one record per CDR3 protein. The sample includes roughly 730,000 distinct CDR3 sequences, about 56% of them seen just once. The sample was blood. The origin of the receptors is a man aged 40-49 years in good health. CDR3s include the opening cysteine and the closing phenylalanine or tryptophan. A D gene is named only where the DNA matches it firmly. The size of a clone is reported for some rows only, either as once, few or many, or as a class for expanded clones.

d_call,clone_size,v_call,j_call,cdr3_aa,cdr3_nt
NA,NA,TRBV20-1,TRBJ1-5,CSAAGEKRSNQPQHF,TGCAGTGCCGCGGGGGAGAAAAGGAGCAATCAGCCCCAGCATTTT
TRBD1,NA,TRBV27,TRBJ1-1,CASSSRQGANTEAFF,TGTGCCAGCAGTTCACGACAGGGGGCGAACACTGAAGCTTTCTTT
NA,NA,TRBV2,TRBJ2-1,CANAPTDYNEQFF,TGTGCCAACGCACCGACAGACTACAATGAGCAGTTCTTC
TRBD1,few,TRBV7-2,TRBJ2-7,CASSFAGTGYYEQYF,TGTGCCAGCAGCTTTGCCGGGACAGGCTACTACGAGCAGTACTTC
NA,NA,TRBV20-1,TRBJ2-7,CSAREKGGQSYEQYF,TGCAGTGCTAGAGAGAAGGGGGGACAATCCTACGAGCAGTACTTC
NA,once,TRBV5-5,TRBJ1-6,CASSPEWSSYNSPLHF,TGTGCCAGCAGCCCGGAATGGAGCTCCTATAATTCACCCCTCCACTTT
TRBD2,NA,TRBV4-3,TRBJ2-5,CASSQDLTSGFQETQYF,TGCGCCAGCAGCCAAGATTTAACTAGCGGGTTTCAAGAGACCCAGTACTTC
NA,few,TRBV6-5,TRBJ2-7,CASSQGLRSYEQYF,TGTGCCAGCAGTCAAGGCCTTAGGTCCTACGAGCAGTACTTC
TRBD2,few,TRBV4-1,TRBJ2-7,CASSQEGLAGVGEQYF,TGCGCCAGCAGCCAAGAGGGTCTAGCGGGAGTAGGGGAGCAGTACTTC
NA,NA,TRBV5-1,TRBJ1-2,CASSGSAGVTSYGYTF,TGCGCCAGCAGCGGGAGCGCAGGGGTAACGTCATATGGCTACACCTTC
TRBD2,NA,TRBV6-5,TRBJ2-1,CASSYSPVIAGGLEFF,TGTGCCAGCAGTTACTCCCCGGTGATAGCGGGGGGGTTGGAGTTCTTC
NA,NA,TRBV29-1,TRBJ2-1,CSVEAPPRVHNEQFF,TGTAGCGTTGAAGCCCCCCCCAGGGTTCACAATGAGCAGTTCTTC
NA,NA,TRBV21-1,TRBJ2-5,CASSKHRTSGGSGETQYF,TGTGCCAGCAGCAAACACAGGACTAGCGGGGGGTCTGGGGAGACCCAGTACTTC
NA,NA,TRBV7-9,TRBJ2-7,CASSQNHYEQYF,TGTGCCAGCAGCCAGAATCACTACGAGCAGTACTTC
NA,NA,TRBV9,TRBJ2-7,CASSEGRWDEQYF,TGTGCCAGCAGCGAGGGGCGGTGGGATGAGCAGTACTTC
NA,NA,TRBV9,TRBJ1-2,CASSPEEGSYGYTF,TGTGCCAGCAGCCCAGAAGAGGGTTCCTATGGCTACACCTTC
NA,NA,TRBV20-1,TRBJ2-5,CSARDSQETQYF,TGCAGTGCTAGAGACAGTCAAGAGACCCAGTACTTC
NA,NA,TRBV7-9,TRBJ1-4,CASSGPGQNEKLFF,TGTGCCAGCAGCGGCCCGGGACAAAATGAAAAACTGTTTTTT
NA,many,TRBV7-2,TRBJ2-6,CASSLRQHSGANVLTF,TGTGCCAGCAGCTTAAGACAGCACTCTGGGGCCAACGTCCTGACTTTC
NA,once,TRBV9,TRBJ2-5,CASSVAGDGETQYF,TGTGCCAGCAGCGTAGCGGGGGACGGGGAGACCCAGTACTTC
TRBD2,few,TRBV19,TRBJ2-3,CASSIHPLAANTDTQYF,TGTGCCAGTAGTATACACCCACTAGCGGCGAACACAGATACGCAGTATTTT
NA,NA,TRBV10-3,TRBJ1-5,CAILSQHF,TGTGCCATCCTTTCCCAGCATTTT
NA,NA,TRBV27,TRBJ2-2,CASSFQTFRGELFF,TGTGCCAGCAGTTTTCAGACGTTCAGGGGGGAGCTGTTTTTT
NA,few,TRBV10-3,TRBJ2-3,CAISDPRGADTQYF,TGTGCCATCAGTGACCCGAGGGGCGCAGATACGCAGTATTTT
NA,NA,TRBV5-1,TRBJ1-2,CASTQEGGRSYGYTF,TGCGCCAGCACCCAGGAGGGAGGGCGATCCTATGGCTACACCTTC
TRBD1,NA,TRBV20-1,TRBJ2-5,CSARDPRETGGGETQYF,TGCAGTGCTAGAGACCCACGAGAGACAGGGGGCGGAGAGACCCAGTACTTC
NA,NA,TRBV12-3/TRBV12-4,TRBJ2-7,CASSFRESQVGEQYF,TGTGCCAGCAGCTTCCGGGAGTCCCAAGTTGGGGAGCAGTACTTC
NA,NA,TRBV2,TRBJ2-7,CTSRIGVYEQYF,TGTACCAGCAGGATAGGGGTATACGAGCAGTACTTC
TRBD2,NA,TRBV20-1,TRBJ2-2,CSANGGGPTTVTGELFF,TGCAGTGCCAACGGCGGGGGGCCGACGACTGTCACCGGGGAGCTGTTTTTT
NA,NA,TRBV7-6,TRBJ2-3,CASRDSYTDTQYF,TGTGCCAGCCGGGACTCCTACACAGATACGCAGTATTTT
TRBD2,NA,TRBV20-1,TRBJ2-1,CSAPILSGGLYNEQFF,TGCAGTGCCCCCATTCTTAGCGGGGGGCTCTACAATGAGCAGTTCTTC
TRBD2,few,TRBV6-4,TRBJ2-2,CAARDYLRELFF,TGTGCCGCGCGGGACTATCTTAGGGAGCTGTTTTTT
NA,few,TRBV21-1,TRBJ2-3,CASSKDPAGSTDTQYF,TGTGCCAGCAGCAAAGACCCGGCGGGGAGCACAGATACGCAGTATTTT
NA,once,TRBV12-3/TRBV12-4,TRBJ2-2,CASGTNAGELFF,TGTGCCAGCGGAACCAACGCCGGGGAGCTGTTTTTT
NA,NA,TRBV7-2,TRBJ2-5,CASSLTIGVGETQYF,TGTGCCAGCAGCTTAACTATAGGGGTGGGGGAGACCCAGTACTTC
TRBD2,many,TRBV9,TRBJ2-7,CASSPSIRTSGYEQYF,TGTGCCAGCAGCCCATCAATTCGGACTAGCGGGTACGAGCAGTACTTC
TRBD1,NA,TRBV15,TRBJ2-7,CATSRPGTGDTYEQYF,TGTGCCACCAGCAGACCCGGGACAGGGGACACCTACGAGCAGTACTTC
NA,few,TRBV7-9,TRBJ1-6,CASSSLGSPLHF,TGTGCCAGCAGCTCTCTTGGCTCGCCCCTCCACTTT
TRBD1,NA,TRBV5-4,TRBJ2-3,CASILPGDRGADTQYF,TGTGCCAGCATCCTGCCCGGGGACAGGGGAGCAGATACGCAGTATTTT